This TCR beta chain was found in a study of cytomegalovirus exposure and HLA in healthy donors (dated by TCRdb to the late 2010s). Background for the entire study: An earlier analysis of about 560 of the donors reported over 250 Gb of sequence data and around 110 million unique TCR beta sequences obtained from 150 million to 200 million T cells. About five DR-DQ haplotypes were treated as single units for association and clustering because of strong linkage in the cohort. Typing coverage varied by locus: about 629-630 donors for A, B, C, DRB1 and DQB1; 522 for DQA1; around 610 for DPA1; more than 450 for DPB1. Roughly 290 gigabases of sequencing data and about 92 million unique TCR sequences made up an early release that covered nearly 650 HLA-typed donors. All discovery cohort repertoires had been generated on a single sequencing platform. The study aimed to test whether signatures of past pathogen exposure could be identified by cataloging public T cell receptors. The study used immunosequencing to profile the T cell repertoires of approximately 650 subjects and linked those repertoires to cytomegalovirus serostatus. HLA typing included class I and class II loci at four-digit resolution. Along with the roughly 610-subject first cohort, a separate validation cohort of over a hundred different subjects was used. To study patterns of TCR occurrence, a later analysis re-analyzed previously published TCR beta repertoires from several hundred donors and added high-resolution HLA genotyping. Donor age, sex, ethnicity and CMV serostatus were compiled together with the repertoire data. Among the approximately 400 genotyped donors, more than 70% belonged to the genetic ancestry cluster associated with self-reported Caucasian donors. A later genetic analysis used genome-wide SNP genotypes for about 60% of the roughly 670 donors, treating that subset as a discovery cohort. In the later analysis, no new phenotypic data were used to find candidate immune exposures; instead, reliance was placed on TCR beta sequences and their occurrence across donors. To decide whether each TCR beta V gene segment behaved as functional or pseudogenic, an earlier analysis of some 570 of the donors relied on high-throughput TCR beta sequencing. On average, approximately 250,000 unique TCR beta nucleotide sequences were sequenced per donor among 350 to 400 genotyped donors of the cohort, with 15% to 20% of those sequences being non-productive. High-throughput TCR immunosequencing, statistical association of individual TCRs with disease status, and machine learning were combined to predict cytomegalovirus infection status.

Receptors were amplified or captured by the immunoSEQ multiplex PCR assay. For the multiplex PCR, a mixture combining 60 forward primers for TCR Vbeta segments and 13 reverse primers for TCR Jbeta segments was used. Amplification of the CDR3 region of rearranged TCR beta genes was performed with a multiplex PCR assay on genomic DNA. The Illumina HiSeq System was used to sequence the amplified TCR beta libraries as 87-base-pair reads. Regarding the original processing steps: A later analysis counted about 80 million unique TCR beta chains across the 700 or so repertoires, and some 11 million of these chains were shared by at least two donors. To remove PCR and sequencing errors, raw reads were error-corrected and collapsed into unique sequences using a nearest-neighbor algorithm that merged closely related sequences. V, D and J gene segments were assigned by aligning CDR3 sequences to IMGT reference sequences. For a sequence to be retained, a match of at least six nucleotides was required to both a V gene segment and a J gene segment. Rearrangements were called productive when the CDR3 lacked stop codons and stayed in frame with V and J; all others were non-productive. CDR3 was defined according to IMGT convention as the region running from the second conserved V-encoded cysteine to the conserved J-encoded phenylalanine. The earlier analysis of 550 to 650 of the donors excluded any sequence lacking an unambiguous match to a single V gene segment. In an earlier analysis of 450 to 700 of the donors, V segments were called functional above 56.7% productive rearrangements and were called segregating when the between-donor standard deviation exceeded 5%. A statistical classification framework was developed to diagnose cytomegalovirus status using the catalog of TCR beta chain sequences. A later analysis assigned V and J genes by comparing TCR nucleotide sequences with IMGT/GENE-DB human TR gene sequences. Using the TCRdist pipeline, a later analysis assigned CDR3 sequences along with most-parsimonious VDJ recombination scenarios. A later analysis defined each TCR beta chain by its CDR3 amino acid sequence plus V-gene family, and excluded reads lacking a unique V-gene family. As a way to deal with suspected cross-contamination and a sequencing artifact, a later analysis dropped hundreds of nucleotide sequences that were highly shared and had low generation probability. A later analysis calculated a clonal expansion index for each public chain from normalized within-repertoire ranks of inferred template counts. Generation probabilities in a later analysis came from a VDJ recombination model fitted to out-of-frame rearrangements, and those results were checked against IGoR. Hypergeometric tests were used in a later analysis to score TCR-TCR, TCR-HLA and TCR-CMV co-occurrence, with a repertoire-size bias correction applied to the TCR pairs. To estimate false discovery rates, a later analysis permuted the HLA or CMV assignments 20 times. In a later analysis, co-occurring TCRs were grouped using DBSCAN, with TCRdist sequence similarity added in when clustering inside HLA-allele-positive subsets. For co-occurrence clustering, repertoires with fewer than 30,000 or more than 120,000 public chains were excluded, along with roughly 5 repertoires with anomalous nucleotide sharing. TCRdb carries this immuneACCESS record with in-frame sequences only. Its versions omit some clonotypes, under half of them owing to an unresolved V gene in the studies checked, with the rest unexplained. Clone size and V and J calls were adopted from that table, with D and trimming inferred from the DNA. The sample table records approximately 190,000 clones; about three quarters of these occur just once. 2% to 2.5% of the sample is taken by the ten largest.

Based on the germline V gene, the CDR1 and CDR2 sequences are SGHRS and YFSETQ. V lost 4 bases and J lost 2 bases, and the count of bases not matched to a germline gene is 7. The CDR3 contains 15 residues, cysteine and phenylalanine counted. Left in the record is the CDR3 DNA by itself, 45 bases read in frame from the first base. In regard to this clone: Its specific antigen is unknown. Base-call qualities are not available, and no considerably larger clone is one nucleotide away.

Broad study findings and their caveats: In a later analysis, HLA-associated TCR beta chains were found to be more clonally expanded and to have lower generation probabilities than equally common non-associated chains. Because the 87-base-pair reads could not distinguish some IMGT-functional V segments, including TRBV6-2 and TRBV6-3, those segments were excluded. The earlier analysis of 587 of the donors excluded roughly 16 rarely observed V segments, including chromosome 9 orphons, because counts were too low. In the study, about 150 TCR beta chains were listed as associated with cytomegalovirus. A later genetic analysis associated a missense DCLRE1C variant with V-gene and J-gene trimming of TCR beta chains, and an independent cohort replicated the association. HLA typing was unavailable for some donors at each locus, so association tests used only the typed subset. Strong co-occurrence of HLA alleles, especially DR and DQ, made assigning TCR associations to individual alleles difficult. In an earlier analysis of about 600 of the donors, most TCR beta V segments appeared in productive rearrangements about 87% or about 30% of the time, broadly matching IMGT annotations. In vitro tests confirmed that a few of the cytomegalovirus-associated TCR beta chains recognize cytomegalovirus antigens. This cohort had only TCR beta chains sequenced, and the lack of alpha or paired-chain data limited which features could be detected. Compared with the approximately 700-donor mean, donors in an Asian-associated ancestry cluster had fewer N-insertions in productive TCRs, according to a later genetic analysis. At a false discovery rate of 0.05, a later analysis linked 15,000 to 20,000 TCR beta sequences to specific HLA alleles. According to a later analysis, most CMV-associated TCR beta chains appeared to be HLA-restricted, and the HLA associations seemed to be driven largely by CMV exposure. Correlated functional status among segregating V segments might reflect linkage disequilibrium, but an unknown experimental factor could not be ruled out. CMV serostatus was the only immune exposure information available for the cohort. The classifier was reported to diagnose cytomegalovirus status with high specificity and sensitivity in both the original and validation cohorts. The sequencing pipeline was judged likely to have produced a cluster of highly shared sequence variants as a technical artifact. According to the authors, the approach could potentially be generalized to other disease states and immunological phenotypes. Most TCR sequences were seen in very few donors, while some public TCRs were found in many individuals. A further reported finding was that TCR beta sequences accurately predicted the HLA-A and HLA-B alleles for most subjects in the first cohort. In a later analysis, several top co-occurrence clusters were reported to appear linked to parvovirus B19, influenza, CMV and Epstein-Barr virus. In a later analysis, TCR association rates were found to vary across HLA loci, with the most associated TCRs seen for DRB1 alleles and the fewest for HLA-C alleles. Sequencing depth was assumed to be roughly uniform across donors in the presence/absence analyses, though that assumption may not hold.

The cohort was made up of under 800 healthy bone marrow donors. Cohort members were all nominally healthy when sampled, although unrecorded immune exposures were likely present. The donor was CMV seropositive and belonged to the group of some 290 seropositive cohort members. Each donor provided a peripheral blood sample, and peripheral blood mononuclear cells were used for TCR beta sequencing. Genomic DNA extraction from the blood cell samples was performed with the Qiagen DNeasy Blood Extraction Kit. The specimen sequenced was PBMCs. The origin of this receptor is a woman between 25 and 40 years old in good health and CMV-seropositive. The V and J segments used are TRBV5-1 and TRBJ1-1; 8 middle bases align to TRBD1. In nucleotide form, the sequence is TGCGCCAGCAGCCCCTGGACAGGGAGAAACACTGAAGCTTTCTTT. It is translated as CASSPWTGRNTEAFF.